This T cell receptor beta chain is from a study of shared clonotypes between healthy human individuals. Study details: CD8 memory received one plate per donor, CD8 naive two, CD4 memory three and CD4 naive three. Study observations and caveats: Relative to their counterparts shared across all four donors, non-shared clonotypes exhibited diminished generation probabilities. Larger estimated richness was generally seen in naive subsets than in memory subsets.

Clones were read by immunoSEQ multiplex PCR, and TCRdb kept only the in-frame ones, dropping some. The sample carries 760,000 or so clones, 96% recorded once. The CDR3 consists of 15 residues. This clone was counted a single time. Its antigen is unknown. Naivety among CD8 cells was defined by CD45RO negativity and positive CCR7 selection, thereby excluding terminally differentiated effector memory CD45RA+ cells. Sequenced sample: naive CD8+ T cells sorted from blood. This receptor was obtained from a man aged 25 to 40 in good health. The chain uses TRBV21-1 and TRBJ1-5; the table's D call TRBD1 went unverified against the DNA. TRBV21-1 counts as a pseudogene. In nucleotides, the CDR3 is TGTGCCAGCAGCAACAGAGGACAGTTCTATCAGCCCCAGCATTTT. It specifies CASSNRGQFYQPQHF.